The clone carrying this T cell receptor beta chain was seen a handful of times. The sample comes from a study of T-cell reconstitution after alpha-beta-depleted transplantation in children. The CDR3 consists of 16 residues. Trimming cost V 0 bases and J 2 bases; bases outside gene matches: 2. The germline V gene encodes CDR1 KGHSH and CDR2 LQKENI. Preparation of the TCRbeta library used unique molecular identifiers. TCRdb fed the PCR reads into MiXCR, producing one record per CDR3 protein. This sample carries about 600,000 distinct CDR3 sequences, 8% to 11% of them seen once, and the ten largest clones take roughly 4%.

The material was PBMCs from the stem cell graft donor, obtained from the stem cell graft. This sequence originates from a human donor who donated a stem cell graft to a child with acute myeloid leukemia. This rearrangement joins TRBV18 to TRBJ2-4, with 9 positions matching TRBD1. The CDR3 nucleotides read TGTGCCAGCTCACCACCGGGACAGGGTACCAAAAACATTCAGTACTTC. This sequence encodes CASSPPGQGTKNIQYF. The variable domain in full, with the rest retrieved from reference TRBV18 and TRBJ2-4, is NAGVMQNPRHLVRRRGQEARLRCSPMKGHSHVYWYRQLPEEGLKFMVYLQKENIIDESGMPKERFSAEFPKEGPSILRIQQVVRGDSAAYFCASSPPGQGTKNIQYFGAGTRLSVL.